A single sample gave rise to the 25 T cell receptor beta chains below, sequenced in a study of blood T cell repertoires in COVID-19. Assay: immunoSEQ multiplex PCR; the TCRdb copy retains only in-frame clones and omits some. The data contain approximately 69,000 clones, under 85% of them seen just once; the ten biggest clones take up approximately 16%. Sequenced material: peripheral blood. The receptors originated from a man in his 60s with acute or convalescent COVID-19.

The chain carries TRBV7-9 and TRBJ1-4; no reliable D call. V was cut by 7 bases and J by 0 bases, with 12 bases left in between. Germline V lookup: CDR1 SEHNR, CDR2 FQNEAQ (reference sequence). This CDR3 has 15 amino acids. In nucleotides, the CDR3 is TGTGCCAGCAAAGCCGCGGCAGCAACTAATGAAAAACTGTTTTTT. This codes for CASKAAAATNEKLFF. The full variable domain, completed using reference TRBV7-9 and TRBJ1-4, is DTGVSQNPRHKITKRGQNVTFRCDPISEHNRLYWYRQTLGQGPEFLTYFQNEAQLEKSRLLSDRFSAERPKGSFSTLEIQRTEQGDSAMYLCASKAAAATNEKLFFGSGTQLSVL.

V is TRBV2 and J is TRBJ2-1; D is unresolved. V dropped 7 bases and J dropped 9 bases, with 16 bases sitting between them. The CDR3 consists of 13 residues. Looked up from germline, CDR1 is SNHLY and CDR2 is FYNNEI. The CDR3 loop reads CASMLVSRGEQFF. CDR3 nucleotide sequence: TGTGCCAGCATGCTAGTTTCTCGCGGTGAGCAGTTCTTC.

J is TRBJ1-2 and V is TRBV30; tentatively, D is TRBD1 (6 bases). In germline, CDR1 is GTSNPN, CDR2 SVGIG (reference sequence). The CDR3 totals 12 residues. V dropped 2 bases and J dropped 4 bases, with 8 bases sitting between them. This CDR3 reads CAWSLGGYGYTF. The CDR3, as DNA: TGTGCCTGGAGTCTAGGGGGCTATGGCTACACCTTC.

This clone was counted between two and nine times. This sequence joins TRBV25-1 and TRBJ1-6; no firm D call. From germline, CDR1 is MGHDK and CDR2 SYGVNS. With 1 base removed from V and 6 bases from J, the gap between germline ends came to 10 bases. There are 15 residues in the CDR3. For the CDR3, the DNA is TGTGCCAGCAGTGAATGGGCAGGTTTTAATTCACCCCTCCACTTT. Its translation is CASSEWAGFNSPLHF.

This chain joins TRBV7-2 and TRBJ1-3; D not resolved. V lost 5 bases and J lost 8, with 16 bases in between. Germline V lookup: CDR1 SGHTA, CDR2 FQGNSA. This CDR3 has 14 residues. The CDR3 region is CASSHGLRADTIYF. In DNA form, the CDR3 reads TGTGCCAGCAGCCACGGACTGAGGGCGGACACCATATATTTT.

This chain uses TRBV7-2 with TRBJ1-5; 7 nucleotides align to TRBD1. The CDR3 totals 16 residues. In germline, CDR1 is SGHTA, CDR2 FQGNSA. Trimming cost V 6 bases and J 4 bases; bases outside gene matches: 12. CDR3 DNA sequence: TGTGCCAGCAGAGAAACTTCAGGGGGGCGGAATCAGCCCCAGCATTTT. It encodes CASRETSGGRNQPQHF.

This sequence joins TRBV6-5 and TRBJ1-4, with a possible D match to TRBD1 (5 bases). The CDR3 extends over 15 amino acids. Germline V CDR1 and CDR2: MNHEY, SVGAGI. Trimming took 6 bases from V and 7 from J, leaving 18 bases between them. CDR3 sequence: CASSPRVGGTEKLFF. The CDR3 coding sequence is TGTGCCAGCAGCCCGAGGGTGGGGGGGACTGAAAAACTGTTTTTT.

The chain couples TRBV29-1 to TRBJ1-2; the D is unclear. V was clipped by 5 bases and J by 5 bases, with 30 bases between them. Germline CDR1 SQVTM, CDR2 ANQGSEA. CDR3 length equals 18 residues. The CDR3 DNA reads TGCAGCGTTTCGTTGGCGGGATCCGGGCCCCGAGCTTCGTATGGCTACACCTTC. Protein product: CSVSLAGSGPRASYGYTF.

The V call is TRBV7-6, the J call TRBJ2-1; possible D gene TRBD2, 7 bases. V dropped 5 bases and J dropped 4 bases, with 18 bases sitting between them. Germline V CDR1 and CDR2: SGHVS, FNYEAQ. The CDR3 covers 16 residues. CDR3 bases: TGTGCCAGCAGCCCCGGGGGCGGGGGAGTTTACAATGAGCAGTTCTTC. This codes for CASSPGGGGVYNEQFF.

CDR3 nucleotide sequence: TGTGCCAGCAGCGTAGAAGGGGGCGCGGGTCAGCCCCAGCATTTT. It translates to CASSVEGGAGQPQHF. The rearrangement links TRBV9 to TRBJ1-5; 7 bases are a match to TRBD1. Germline trimming cut 0 bases from V and 6 bases from J; bases unmatched to any gene: 6. Germline V gene lookup returns CDR1 SGDLS and CDR2 YYNGEE. This CDR3 has 15 residues.

CDR3 protein: CASSHDHPVGMAGSYEQYF. Here the CDR3 DNA reads TGCGCCAGCAGCCATGATCACCCCGTCGGGATGGCGGGATCCTACGAGCAGTACTTC. The chain combines TRBV4-1 with TRBJ2-7; maybe TRBD2 (6 bases). V lost 3 bases and J lost 1, with 25 bases in between. Germline CDR1 MGHRA, CDR2 YSYEKL. The CDR3 is made up of 19 amino acids.

CDR3 in DNA: TGTGCCAGCAGCGGGGGGGGATCCCTAGGGGAAAAACTGTTTTTT. Residues: CASSGGGSLGEKLFF. The rearrangement uses TRBV5-4 and TRBJ1-4, with a weak D call TRBD1 (5 bases). The CDR3 extends over 15 amino acids. Trimming took 4 bases from V and 8 from J, leaving 18 bases between them. CDR1 is SGHNT and CDR2 is YYREEE in the germline V gene (reference sequence).

The CDR3 bases are TGTGCCAGCTCACCTACATACAATGAGCAGTTCTTC. This gives the protein CASSPTYNEQFF. The chain carries TRBV18 and TRBJ2-1; D remains ambiguous. CDR1 and CDR2 (germline): KGHSH, LQKENI. Trimming stripped 3 bases from V and 4 bases from J, with 4 bases between. The CDR3 covers 12 residues.

The sample holds one count of this clone. CDR3 DNA sequence: TGCGCCAGCAGCTTGGGCGGCTCCTGGGATGGCTACACCTTC. Amino acids: CASSLGGSWDGYTF. This chain joins TRBV5-1 and TRBJ1-2; D is undetermined. V lost 0 bases, J lost 6 bases, and 12 bases lay in between. Germline V lookup: CDR1 SGHRS, CDR2 YFSETQ. The CDR3 length is 14 residues.

The chain is built from TRBV5-1 and TRBJ2-7; D uncertain. The germline V and J ends were trimmed by 3 bases and 6 bases, with 16 bases remaining between them. The CDR3 loop spans 14 amino acids. Germline V CDR1 and CDR2: SGHRS, YFSETQ. The CDR3 DNA reads as TGCGCCAGCAGCTCTGCAGGAATATTCAGCGAGCAGTACTTC. It yields the protein CASSSAGIFSEQYF.

DNA for the CDR3: TGTGCCAGCAGCTTGCCCTCCCGGACTGAAGCTTTCTTT. It specifies CASSLPSRTEAFF. The chain recombines TRBV7-2 with TRBJ1-1; D gene ambiguous. This CDR3 has 13 amino acids. From germline, CDR1 is SGHTA and CDR2 FQGNSA. V was pared by 3 bases and J by 5 bases, with 10 bases between.

The gene calls are TRBV3-1 (or the pseudogene TRBV3-2) and TRBJ1-6, with D uncertain. CDR1 and CDR2 from the germline V gene are LGHDT and YNNKEL (reference sequence). The ends were cut back, 1 base at V and 7 bases at J, with 8 bases in the middle. CDR3 length equals 14 residues. For the CDR3, the DNA is TGTGCCAGCAGCCAAGCGCACAGAAATTCACCCCTCCACTTT. The encoded protein is CASSQAHRNSPLHF.

A remark on this clone: At the DNA level, this CDR3 is encoded by other sequences in the same sample as well. V usage is TRBV9 and J usage is TRBJ2-7; D is possibly TRBD1 (6 bases). V lost 4 bases, J lost 0 bases, and 20 bases lay in between. This CDR3 has 17 residues. The V gene's germline CDR1 is SGDLS and CDR2 YYNGEE. The CDR3 sequence: CASSPETGTPFSYEQYF. The CDR3 DNA reads TGTGCCAGCAGCCCCGAAACGGGGACACCTTTCTCCTACGAGCAGTACTTC.

This chain connects TRBV5-8 to TRBJ2-3; 9 bases are shared with TRBD2. Germline V gene sequence: CDR1 SGHTS, CDR2 YDEGEE. The junction had 13 bases not matched to a gene; V was cut back by 6 bases and J by 2 bases. CDR3 size: 17 residues. The CDR3 reads CASTPLGLAGFTDTQYF. Here the CDR3 DNA reads TGTGCCAGCACCCCGTTAGGGCTAGCGGGGTTCACAGATACGCAGTATTTT.

This sequence joins TRBV7-6 and TRBJ1-4; perhaps TRBD1 as D (6 bases). Germline assignment: CDR1 SGHVS and CDR2 FNYEAQ. The V end lost 5 bases, the J end lost 1 base, and 11 bases lay between the germline ends. This CDR3 contains 15 residues. The CDR3 spells CASSPNRVTNEKLFF. The CDR3 region has the DNA TGTGCCAGCAGCCCCAACAGGGTAACTAATGAAAAACTGTTTTTT.

CDR3: CASSTGVEFYGYTF. For the CDR3, the DNA is TGTGCCAGCTCGACGGGGGTCGAATTCTATGGCTACACCTTC. The chain is built from TRBV6-5 and TRBJ1-2; D perhaps matches TRBD1 (5 bases). V lost 8 bases to trimming and J lost 4 bases, with 17 bases between them. This CDR3 contains 14 residues. The germline gives CDR1 MNHEY, CDR2 SVGAGI.

CDR3 in amino acids: CASKRGHSNTGELFF. Here the CDR3 DNA reads TGTGCCAGCAAAAGGGGACACTCGAACACCGGGGAGCTGTTTTTT. The rearrangement uses TRBV27 and TRBJ2-2, with D tentatively TRBD1 (6 bases). The CDR3 is 15 amino acids. Germline CDR1 and CDR2: MNHEY and SMNVEV (reference sequence). Trimming took 7 bases from V and 0 from J, leaving 12 bases between them.

V is TRBV24-1 and J is TRBJ1-5, with D maybe TRBD1 (5 bases). Per germline, CDR1 KGHDR and CDR2 SFDVKD. This CDR3 is 16 amino acids long. The V end was cut by 0 bases, the J end by 2 bases, with 10 bases between. The CDR3 nucleotides are TGTGCCACCAGTGATTTGCGGTCGGGGGGCAATCAGCCCCAGCATTTT. It encodes CATSDLRSGGNQPQHF.

Only one count was recorded for this clone. The chain is built from TRBV7-8 and TRBJ2-3, with D possibly TRBD2 on 5 matching bases. The CDR3 extends over 13 amino acids. Trimming cost V 3 bases and J 3 bases, with 7 bases left between them. Germline CDR1 is SGHVS and CDR2 is FQNEAQ. In DNA, the CDR3 is TGTGCCAGCAGCTTCCCGGGAACAGATACGCAGTATTTT. The encoded protein is CASSFPGTDTQYF.

The V gene is TRBV29-1, the J gene TRBJ1-3, with D hard to call. The CDR3 length is 14 residues. CDR1 and CDR2 from the germline V gene are SQVTM and ANQGSEA. The V and J ends lost 6 bases and 7 bases respectively, with 19 bases between them. The CDR3 DNA reads as TGCAGCGTAATCAGAGGTGGAGGAGGGAACACCATATATTTT. This codes for CSVIRGGGGNTIYF.